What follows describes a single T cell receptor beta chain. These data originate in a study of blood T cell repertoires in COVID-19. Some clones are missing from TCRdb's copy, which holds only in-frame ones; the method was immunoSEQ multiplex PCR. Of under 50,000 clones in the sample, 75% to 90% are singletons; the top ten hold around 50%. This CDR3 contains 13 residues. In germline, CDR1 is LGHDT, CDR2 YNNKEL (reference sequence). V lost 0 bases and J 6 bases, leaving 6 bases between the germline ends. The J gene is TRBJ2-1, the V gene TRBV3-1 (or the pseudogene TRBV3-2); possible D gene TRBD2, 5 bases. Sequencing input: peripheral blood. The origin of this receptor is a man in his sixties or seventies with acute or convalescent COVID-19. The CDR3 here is CASSQEAGNEQFF. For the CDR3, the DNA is TGTGCCAGCAGCCAAGAGGCGGGCAATGAGCAGTTCTTC.